The entry that follows covers one T cell receptor (beta chain) sequence. TCRdb independently ran MiXCR on the RT-PCR reads; one entry per CDR3 protein. The sample has about 700,000 distinct CDR3 sequences, around 14% seen once; the top ten hold roughly 3.9%. The CDR3 sequence is 18 residues long. Trimming left V 3 bases short and J 2 bases short, with 20 bases between. Germline assignment: CDR1 MDHEN and CDR2 SYDVKM. The rearrangement joins TRBV28 to TRBJ2-1; possible D gene TRBD2, 5 bases. Specimen: memory CD4+ T cells from blood. The clonotype comes from a female donor in good health, serving as a healthy control. CDR3 protein: CASSFRRGDLITYNEQFF. Here the CDR3 DNA reads TGTGCCAGCAGTTTCCGCCGGGGAGACCTAATAACCTACAATGAGCAGTTCTTC.